The rows below give T cell receptor beta chains drawn from one sample of a study of CD8+CD57+ T cells in acquired aplastic anemia. One entry per CDR3 protein, called by TCRdb with MiXCR from the reads. Of about 58,000 distinct CDR3 sequences listed, roughly three fifths are singletons. Sequencing used sorted CD4+, CD8+, or CD8+CD57+ T cells (not recorded which) from PBMCs. The receptors derive from a human donor with aplastic anemia. Both conserved end residues are part of each CDR3. D genes are given only for firm matches. A clone size is listed for some rows: how often the clone was seen (once, few, many), or a class if it is expanded.

>many|TRBJ1-1|NA|TRBV5-4|14
TGTGCCAGCAGCGGGAGGGGGAGGGGCACTGAAGCTTTCTTT
CASSGRGRGTEAFF
>many|TRBJ1-1|TRBD1|TRBV19|15
TGTGCCAGTAGTATATTATCTACAGGGGGCACTGAAGCTTTCTTT
CASSILSTGGTEAFF
>many|TRBJ1-1|NA|TRBV20-1|12
TGCAGTGCTCGGGAAGGGGAGGCTGAAGCTTTCTTT
CSAREGEAEAFF
>many|TRBJ2-1|NA|TRBV7-9|15
TGTGCCAGCAGCACGACCCGAAGCTCCTACAATGAGCAGTTCTTC
CASSTTRSSYNEQFF
>NA|TRBJ1-2|NA|TRBV19|14
TGTGCCAGTAGAATCTCCGGGGGCAACTATGGCTACACCTTC
CASRISGGNYGYTF
>many|TRBJ2-7|NA|TRBV4-1|16
TGCGCCAGCAGCCAAGAAGGGGGACTACCTCCCTACGAGCAGTACTTC
CASSQEGGLPPYEQYF
>many|TRBJ1-2|NA|TRBV28|14
TGTGCCAGCAGCCGCCCTGACAGTAACTATGGCTACACCTTC
CASSRPDSNYGYTF
>NA|TRBJ1-2|NA|TRBV7-9|12
TGTGCCAGCAGCCCGGTTAACTATGGCTACACCTTC
CASSPVNYGYTF
>once|TRBJ1-6|NA|TRBV7-2|14
TGTGCCAGCAGCTGGGCCAGGCTGAATTCACCCCTCCACTTT
CASSWARLNSPLHF
>many|TRBJ2-3|NA|TRBV19|12
TGTGCCAGTTCCACAGGGTCAGATACGCAGTATTTT
CASSTGSDTQYF
>many|TRBJ1-5|NA|TRBV27|12
TGTGCCACAGGGTCAAGTGGTCAGCCCCAGCATTTT
CATGSSGQPQHF
>NA|TRBJ1-2|NA|TRBV5-6|16
TGTGCCAGCAGCTTAGATAACGAGGAAGCTAACTATGGCTACACCTTC
CASSLDNEEANYGYTF
>NA|TRBJ1-1|TRBD1|TRBV9|14
TGTGCCAGCAGCCGGGACAGGTGGAACACTGAAGCTTTCTTT
CASSRDRWNTEAFF
>few|TRBJ2-7|TRBD2|TRBV29-1|12
TGCAGCGTAAAGCGGGAGGGCTACGAGCAGTACTTC
CSVKREGYEQYF
>NA|TRBJ1-1|NA|TRBV2|12
TGTGCCAGCAGAGGGGGTAGGAATGAAGCTTTCTTT
CASRGGRNEAFF
>once|TRBJ1-2|NA|TRBV29-1|13
TGCAGCGTCGAAGGAGTGATGTTAAATGGCTACACCTTC
CSVEGVMLNGYTF
>NA|TRBJ1-1|TRBD1|TRBV7-9|15
TGTGTCAGCAGCTCCGACAGGGGCACTGAGGATGAAGCTTTCTTT
CVSSSDRGTEDEAFF
>once|TRBJ2-7|TRBD2|TRBV11-2|17
TGTGCCAGCAGCTTAGACCGCTCTAGCGGGGGCTTGGACGAGCAGTACTTC
CASSLDRSSGGLDEQYF
>NA|TRBJ1-6|NA|TRBV19|13
TGTGCCAGTAGTCGTTCGCAGGGTTCACCCCTCCACTTT
CASSRSQGSPLHF
>NA|TRBJ1-2|NA|TRBV25-1|16
TGTGCCAGCAGTGCCGGGGGCGCCCTTTCTAACTATGGCTACACCTTC
CASSAGGALSNYGYTF
>NA|TRBJ2-7|TRBD2|TRBV24-1|16
TGTGCCACCAGTGATTCCGTTAGCGGGAGTACCTACGAGCAGTACTTC
CATSDSVSGSTYEQYF
>many|TRBJ2-3|NA|TRBV7-9|15
TGTGCCAGCAGCTCTCGGACGGGAAGCACAGATACGCAGTATTTT
CASSSRTGSTDTQYF
>many|TRBJ2-3|NA|TRBV10-2|13
TGCGCCAGCAGTGAGTCCAGGGGAGATACGCAGTATTTT
CASSESRGDTQYF
>once|TRBJ2-7|NA|TRBV9|12
TGTGCCAGCGGGAGGGGGGCCTACGAGCAGTACTTC
CASGRGAYEQYF
>once|TRBJ1-2|NA|TRBV19|13
TGCGCCAGTCGGAGCGAGCTTAACTATGGCTACACCTTC
CASRSELNYGYTF
>NA|TRBJ2-3|NA|TRBV15|14
TGTGCCACCAGCAGGGGACTGCCCACCGGTACGCAGTATTTT
CATSRGLPTGTQYF
>NA|TRBJ2-2|TRBD1|TRBV9|14
TGTGCCAGCAGCGTAGCGTACAGGGGCGGGGAGCTGTTTTTT
CASSVAYRGGELFF
>NA|TRBJ2-1|NA|TRBV2|12
TGTGCCAGCAGACCCACCTACAATGGGCAGTTCTTC
CASRPTYNGQFF
>many|TRBJ1-2|TRBD1|TRBV12-3/TRBV12-4|15
TGTGCCAGCAGCCTGAGGGACAGGGGCCAGGATGGCTACACCTTC
CASSLRDRGQDGYTF
>NA|TRBJ2-5|NA|TRBV2|13
TGTGCCAGCAGACCAGGTAGCGAAGAGACCCAGTACTTC
CASRPGSEETQYF
>few|TRBJ2-7|TRBD1|TRBV10-3|15
TGTGCCATCAGTGAGTCCCGGACAGGGAGCTACGAGCAGTACTTC
CAISESRTGSYEQYF
>few|TRBJ2-3|TRBD2|TRBV11-2|17
TGTGCCAGCAGCTTAAGCCCGCTAGCGGGGGAGCTACATACGCAGTATTTT
CASSLSPLAGELHTQYF
>many|TRBJ2-7|NA|TRBV6-2/TRBV6-3|15
TGTGCCAGCAGCTACGGTGATGGGGGGCTCTACGAGCAGTACTTC
CASSYGDGGLYEQYF
>many|TRBJ1-6|NA|TRBV4-2|17
TGTGCCAGCAGCCAAGTAGTTCGGCAGGGGATGGACTCACCCCTCCACTTT
CASSQVVRQGMDSPLHF
>NA|TRBJ1-2|NA|TRBV29-1|13
TGCAGCGTTCTGCCGGGAGATAACTATGGCTACACCTTC
CSVLPGDNYGYTF
>NA|TRBJ1-6|TRBD1|TRBV2|15
TGTGCCAGCAGCTACCGGGACAGGGTAGGATCACCCCTCCACTTT
CASSYRDRVGSPLHF
>few|TRBJ2-3|NA|TRBV7-9|13
TGTGCCAGCAGCCAAGATCTGGGGGATACGCAGTATTTT
CASSQDLGDTQYF
>once|TRBJ1-1|TRBD1|TRBV10-1|13
TGCGCCAGCAGTGCCGACAGGGGCACTGAAGCTTTCTTT
CASSADRGTEAFF
>many|TRBJ1-1|NA|TRBV4-1|15
TGCGCCAGCAGCCCCGCAGTAGGCATGAACACTGAAGCTTTCTTT
CASSPAVGMNTEAFF
>many|TRBJ2-5|NA|TRBV9|15
TGTGCCAGCACCGTCCGGGACTTACCTCAAGAGACCCAGTACTTC
CASTVRDLPQETQYF
>NA|TRBJ2-7|TRBD1|TRBV10-3|13
TGTGCCATCAGTCCCGGGACAGGGTACGAGCAGTACTTC
CAISPGTGYEQYF
>many|TRBJ1-5|NA|TRBV6-1|12
TGTGCCAGCAGTAATAGCAATCAGCCCCAGCATTTT
CASSNSNQPQHF
>NA|TRBJ1-1|NA|TRBV2|12
TGTGCCAGCAGGTATGCGAATACTGAAGCTTTCTTT
CASRYANTEAFF
>NA|TRBJ2-1|TRBD2|TRBV15|16
TGTGCCACCAGCAGGGGACTAGCGGGAGACTACAATGAGCAGTTCTTC
CATSRGLAGDYNEQFF
>many|TRBJ1-1|NA|TRBV15|15
TGTGCCACCAGCAGAGATAGGGGACTTAACACTGAAGCTTTCTTT
CATSRDRGLNTEAFF
>NA|TRBJ2-7|TRBD2|TRBV2|13
TGTGCCAAAGGGACTAGCGGGGCCTACGAGCAGTACTTC
CAKGTSGAYEQYF
>many|TRBJ1-1|NA|TRBV6-1|11
TGTGCCAGCAGTCCCTTCCCTGAAGCTTTCTTT
CASSPFPEAFF
>few|TRBJ2-1|TRBD2|TRBV10-3|17
TGTGCCATCAGTGAATGGTGGGGTAGCGGGGTTAACAATGAGCAGTTCTTC
CAISEWWGSGVNNEQFF
>many|TRBJ1-1|NA|TRBV5-4|13
TGTGCCAGCAAGGAGGAATCCAACACTGAAGCTTTCTTT
CASKEESNTEAFF
>many|TRBJ2-3|NA|TRBV9|13
TGTGCCAGCAGCGTAGGGGACACAGATACGCAGTATTTT
CASSVGDTDTQYF
>NA|TRBJ1-6|NA|TRBV10-2|14
TGCGCCAGCCGGACCGAGACGACGCGGTCACCCCTCCACTTT
CASRTETTRSPLHF
>NA|TRBJ2-7|TRBD1|TRBV4-2|14
TGTGCCAGCAGCCGAAGGGACAGCTCGTACGAGCAGTACTTC
CASSRRDSSYEQYF
>many|TRBJ2-7|TRBD1|TRBV25-1|17
TGTGCCAGCAGTCCCACCATTCAGGGGGCGCCTACCTACGAGCAGTACTTC
CASSPTIQGAPTYEQYF
>NA|TRBJ2-7|TRBD2|TRBV27|13
TGTGCCAGCAGTTCTGGACTAGCGGGGGAGCAGTACTTC
CASSSGLAGEQYF